This T cell receptor (beta chain) was retrieved from a study of blood T cells in healthy people across ages. Findings and limits, study-wide: Long-lived donors carried more naive CD4+ cells and greater diversity than aged donors. A strong correlation was seen between TCR beta diversity and naive T cell percentage. Observed TCR beta diversity per million T cells went down as age went up. This fall followed a roughly linear course with age.

A word on this clonotype: Its antigen is as yet unknown.

Sample-barcoded 5' priming and a J-beta primer mix drove a second PCR of 7 to 11 cycles. A template-switch adaptor that had 12 random nucleotides put a tag on each cDNA molecule. TCRdb fed the 5' RACE reads into MiXCR, producing one record per CDR3 protein. This table has around 1,500,000 distinct CDR3 sequences, approximately 28% appearing once. Unmatched junction bases numbered 12, after V lost 2 bases and J lost 8 bases. Germline values: CDR1 SGDLS, CDR2 YYNGEE. The CDR3 has 18 amino acids. Sequenced material: blood. The clonotype was recovered from a woman in her twenties or thirties in good health. This chain joins TRBV9 and TRBJ2-1, with 14 bases identical to TRBD2. The CDR3 region has the DNA TGTGCCAGCAGCGTGAGCCCTGGGACTAGCGGGAGACTGGATGAGCAGTTCTTC. It translates to CASSVSPGTSGRLDEQFF.